This T cell receptor (beta chain) stems from a study of control samples from healthy donors and cancer patients (dated by TCRdb to about 2020). Libraries came from the immunoSEQ multiplex PCR assay. What TCRdb holds here is the immuneACCESS table cut down to in-frame rearrangements. Part of the clones is not present; checked against another copy, under half of the missing clones reflect an unresolved V gene, and the others are unexplained. Here the sample has some 130,000 clones; over 75% occur a single time. Of the sample, 2% to 3% falls within the top ten clones. Measured from the cysteine to the phenylalanine, the CDR3 is 14 residues long. CDR3 DNA is the only sequence kept; it has 42 bases, read in frame from the first base. The V end loses 0 bases and the J end loses 5 bases, and a stretch of 9 bases separates them. As encoded in the germline V gene, CDR1 is SGHRS while CDR2 is YFSETQ. To note about this clone: The antigen it recognizes is unknown. No qualities accompany the bases; no much larger clone lies one base away.

This chain is built from TRBV5-1 and TRBJ2-1; the D gene cannot be named for sure. This sequence originates from a man in his forties in good health. The sample consisted of blood. CDR3 reads: CASSLVSGDNEQFF. Here is the DNA: TGCGCCAGCAGCTTGGTAAGTGGCGACAATGAGCAGTTCTTC.